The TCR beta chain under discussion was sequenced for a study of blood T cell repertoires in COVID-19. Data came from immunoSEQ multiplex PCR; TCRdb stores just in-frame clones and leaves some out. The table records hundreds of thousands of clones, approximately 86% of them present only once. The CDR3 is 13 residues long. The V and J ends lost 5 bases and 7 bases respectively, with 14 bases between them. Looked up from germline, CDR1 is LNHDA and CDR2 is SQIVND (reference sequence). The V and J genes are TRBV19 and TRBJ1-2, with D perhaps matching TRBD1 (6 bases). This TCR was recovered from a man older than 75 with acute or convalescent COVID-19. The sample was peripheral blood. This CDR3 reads CASSYTGWRGYTF. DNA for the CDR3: TGTGCCAGTAGTTATACAGGGTGGCGTGGCTACACCTTC.